The clone carrying this TCR beta chain came up a few times. What it binds is not known. The data originate from a study of blood T cells in healthy people across ages. Notes on the study in general: A roughly linear age-dependent decrease characterized TCR beta diversity per million T cells. Versus aged donors, long-lived donors had higher diversity and more naive CD4+ cells. Unsorted PBMCs prevented conclusive naive versus antigen-experienced comparison.

There are 15 residues in the CDR3. The V and J ends lost 1 base and 3 bases, in that order; junction bases with no gene match: 5. The second PCR ran about 6 to 11 cycles with a sample-barcoded 5' primer and J-beta primers. TCRdb independently ran MiXCR on the 5' RACE reads; one entry per CDR3 protein. The profile shows around 820,000 distinct CDR3 sequences, around a quarter of them singletons. The sample was also reused in another study, on T cells of mothers and their children. This second study notes: The authors detected no persistent microchimeric T cell clones.

V and J are TRBV12-3 or TRBV12-4 and TRBJ2-7, with 8 bases that match TRBD2. Sequencing was performed on blood. The sequence was obtained from a boy aged 5-17 years in good health. The CDR3 nucleotides read TGTGCCAGCAGTTTAGGTCCGGGAGGGGGCTACGAGCAGTACTTC. Translated, it gives CASSLGPGGGYEQYF.